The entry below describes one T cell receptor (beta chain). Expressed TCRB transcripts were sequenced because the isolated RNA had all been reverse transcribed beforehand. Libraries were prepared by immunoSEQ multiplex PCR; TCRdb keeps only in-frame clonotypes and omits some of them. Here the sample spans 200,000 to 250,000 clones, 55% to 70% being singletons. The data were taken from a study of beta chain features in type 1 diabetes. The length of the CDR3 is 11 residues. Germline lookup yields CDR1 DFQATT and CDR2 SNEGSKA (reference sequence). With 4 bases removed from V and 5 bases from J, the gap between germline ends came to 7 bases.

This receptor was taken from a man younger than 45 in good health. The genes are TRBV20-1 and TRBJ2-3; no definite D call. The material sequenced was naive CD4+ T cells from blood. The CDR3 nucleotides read TGCAGTGCTACGGTGGAAGATACGCAGTATTTT. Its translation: CSATVEDTQYF.